The rows below give T cell receptor beta chains drawn from one sample of a study of identifying expanded T cells in peripheral blood. TCRdb's table, derived via immunoSEQ multiplex PCR, lists solely in-frame clones and lacks some. The top ten hold roughly 17% of the sample, which has approximately 100,000 clones, 87% seen once. The sequenced sample was blood. The receptors stem from a person aged 18 to 75 in good health. CDR3s include the opening cysteine and the closing phenylalanine or tryptophan. Each record gives: D gene, J gene, clone size, V gene, CDR3 DNA, CDR3 protein. A D gene is named only where the DNA matches it firmly. Clone size is shown for a subset of rows, as once, few, many or a class of expanded clone.

d_gene: -; j_gene: TRBJ1-2; abundance: -; v_gene: TRBV7-9; CDR3nt: TGTGCCAGCGGAACCCGGTGGGCAGGGAGTCTTGTCTATGGCTACACCTTC; CDR3aa: CASGTRWAGSLVYGYTF
d_gene: -; j_gene: TRBJ2-5; abundance: -; v_gene: TRBV5-1; CDR3nt: TGCGCCAGCAGCGGGGTGTCAGGGGTCCAAGAGACCCAGTACTTC; CDR3aa: CASSGVSGVQETQYF
d_gene: TRBD1; j_gene: TRBJ1-2; abundance: -; v_gene: TRBV28; CDR3nt: TGTGCCAGCAGTTCCGGACAGGGACCTAACTATGGCTACACCTTC; CDR3aa: CASSSGQGPNYGYTF
d_gene: -; j_gene: TRBJ1-5; abundance: -; v_gene: TRBV2; CDR3nt: TGTGCCAGCAGTGAAGAGGGATATAATCAGCCCCAGCATTTT; CDR3aa: CASSEEGYNQPQHF
d_gene: -; j_gene: TRBJ2-5; abundance: -; v_gene: TRBV6-5; CDR3nt: TGTGCCAGCACCTCCGTAATGGTAAAGACCCAGTACTTC; CDR3aa: CASTSVMVKTQYF
d_gene: -; j_gene: TRBJ1-4; abundance: -; v_gene: TRBV5-6; CDR3nt: TGTGCCAGCAGCTTGGGACTCTCAACTAATGAAAAACTGTTTTTT; CDR3aa: CASSLGLSTNEKLFF
d_gene: -; j_gene: TRBJ2-2; abundance: once; v_gene: TRBV9; CDR3nt: TGTGCCAGCAGCCCCCGAGGGGGTATCACCGGGGAGCTGTTTTTT; CDR3aa: CASSPRGGITGELFF
d_gene: -; j_gene: TRBJ2-2; abundance: -; v_gene: TRBV9; CDR3nt: TGTGCCAGCAGCTCAAAGGCTAGCGCATCGAACACCGGGGAGCTGTTTTTT; CDR3aa: CASSSKASASNTGELFF
d_gene: -; j_gene: TRBJ1-1; abundance: -; v_gene: TRBV2; CDR3nt: TGTGCCAGCAGTGGGACGGGGATCGCTGAAGCTTTCTTT; CDR3aa: CASSGTGIAEAFF
d_gene: -; j_gene: TRBJ2-3; abundance: -; v_gene: TRBV15; CDR3nt: TGTGCCACCAGCAGAGATCAGAGGGGGGGCACAGATACGCAGTATTTT; CDR3aa: CATSRDQRGGTDTQYF
d_gene: -; j_gene: TRBJ2-3; abundance: -; v_gene: TRBV4-3; CDR3nt: TGCGCCAGCAGCCAGAATACTAGGATACGGACAGATACGCAGTATTTT; CDR3aa: CASSQNTRIRTDTQYF
d_gene: -; j_gene: TRBJ2-7; abundance: -; v_gene: TRBV4-1; CDR3nt: TGCGCCAGCAGCCAAGAAGGGGGGCCCTCCTACGAGCAGTACTTC; CDR3aa: CASSQEGGPSYEQYF